This T cell receptor beta chain originates from a study of cytomegalovirus exposure and HLA in healthy donors. The PCR ran on 60 Vbeta and 13 Jbeta primers. Clones were sequenced by immunoSEQ multiplex PCR, and TCRdb holds only the in-frame ones, with some missing. The profile shows approximately 220,000 clones, over 80% of them singletons. CDR3 length: 14 amino acids. With 4 bases clipped from V and 3 bases from J, the junction kept 6 bases outside the gene matches. The germline V gene has CDR1 GTSNPN and CDR2 SVGIG (reference sequence). J is TRBJ1-2 and V is TRBV30; 9 bases map to TRBD1. Sample: PBMCs. This clonotype originated in a boy aged 2 to 10 in good health and CMV-seronegative. Written as DNA, the CDR3 is TGTGCCTGGAATCCCACAGGGGGCGACTATGGCTACACCTTC. Protein product: CAWNPTGGDYGYTF.